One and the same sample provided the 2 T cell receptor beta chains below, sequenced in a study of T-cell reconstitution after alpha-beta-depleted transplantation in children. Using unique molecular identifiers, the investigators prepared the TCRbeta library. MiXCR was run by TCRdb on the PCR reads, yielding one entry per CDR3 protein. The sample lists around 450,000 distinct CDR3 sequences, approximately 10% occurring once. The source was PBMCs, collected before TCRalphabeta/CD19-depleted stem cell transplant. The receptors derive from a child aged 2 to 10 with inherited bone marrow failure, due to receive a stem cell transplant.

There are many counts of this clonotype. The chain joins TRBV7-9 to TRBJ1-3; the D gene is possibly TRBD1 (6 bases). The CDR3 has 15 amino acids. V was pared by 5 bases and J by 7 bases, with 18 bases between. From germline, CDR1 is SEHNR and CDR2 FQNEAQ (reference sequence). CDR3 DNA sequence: TGTGCCAGCAGCGTGGACAGAACTGGACGGAACACCATATATTTT. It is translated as CASSVDRTGRNTIYF.

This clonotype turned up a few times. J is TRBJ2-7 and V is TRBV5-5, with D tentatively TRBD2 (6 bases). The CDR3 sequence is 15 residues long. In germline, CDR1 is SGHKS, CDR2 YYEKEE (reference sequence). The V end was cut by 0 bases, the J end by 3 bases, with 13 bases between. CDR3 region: CASSLVGKGGYEQYF. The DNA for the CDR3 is TGTGCCAGCAGCTTGGTCGGCAAGGGAGGCTACGAGCAGTACTTC.